A selection of T cell receptor beta chains follows, all from one sample in a study of T-cell memory formation after mild COVID-19. TCRdb re-called the 5' RACE reads with MiXCR, one entry per CDR3 protein. The sample records roughly 250,000 distinct CDR3 sequences, around 15% being singletons. Source material: PBMCs or a T cell subset sorted from them (not recorded which). The receptors were gathered from a man between 18 and 29 years old who had mild COVID-19 (a few samples of this study predate the infection). Cell type and time point are not known. The conserved cysteine and the conserved F or W are not part of the CDR3 here.

cdr3_aa j_call v_call
ASSSRGVDRGSGANVLT TRBJ2-6 TRBV7-2
SAREPLLEGETQY TRBJ2-5 TRBV20-1
ASSQVGGLEETQY TRBJ2-5 TRBV4-3
ASSPFNGRGSTDTQY TRBJ2-3 TRBV4-3
ASSPGKDRVSWQPQH TRBJ1-5 TRBV4-1
ASSQGAGGHQETQY TRBJ2-5 TRBV4-2
ASSQDWTRAETQY TRBJ2-5 TRBV4-2
SARGTSGKEGSIQY TRBJ2-4 TRBV20-1
ASSVVGSYQETQY TRBJ2-5 TRBV9
AIGTSGGERNIQY TRBJ2-4 TRBV10-3
ASSSLPAGGTQY TRBJ2-3 TRBV7-2
ATGTIYSGANVLT TRBJ2-6 TRBV2
ATSDQDGGSYNEQF TRBJ2-1 TRBV24-1
ASSPRSGGALNEQF TRBJ2-1 TRBV18
AISEGTATNYGYT TRBJ1-2 TRBV10-3
ASSFGTAADTQY TRBJ2-3 TRBV5-1
ASSQVVNSPLH TRBJ1-6 TRBV4-3
SALPGGTAKNIQY TRBJ2-4 TRBV20-1
ASSQPDRQGADTQY TRBJ2-3 TRBV4-3
ASSVEPRVDNEQF TRBJ2-1 TRBV9
ASSLTDRNTEAF TRBJ1-1 TRBV12-3/TRBV12-4
ASRAAGAGPNSPLH TRBJ1-6 TRBV12-3/TRBV12-4
ASSVPLAGADNEQF TRBJ2-1 TRBV5-1
ASSLVGGLETQY TRBJ2-5 TRBV7-8
ASSPSTDYGYT TRBJ1-2 TRBV18
ASSPSRGRPGEKLF TRBJ1-4 TRBV7-6
ASSSGQGGDNEQF TRBJ2-1 TRBV11-1
ASSNGSRTDTQY TRBJ2-3 TRBV5-1
SAPSVVPSGNTIY TRBJ1-3 TRBV20-1
ASSASDRVEAEAF TRBJ1-1 TRBV9
ASSLEQHNEKLF TRBJ1-4 TRBV5-4
ASFPGTGDTGELF TRBJ2-2 TRBV5-1
ASSQVNQPQH TRBJ1-5 TRBV4-2
ASSFFKNAEAF TRBJ1-1 TRBV7-2
ASSKRSTDTQY TRBJ2-3 TRBV3-1
ASSSADRGIYGYT TRBJ1-2 TRBV7-9
ASSLTGEQF TRBJ2-1 TRBV7-6
ASSPRTGKDTEAF TRBJ1-1 TRBV18
ASSLSGTADTQY TRBJ2-3 TRBV11-1
ASSPQGSSTDTQY TRBJ2-3 TRBV7-7
ASSPDGEGTEAF TRBJ1-1 TRBV18
SVSRGPGDTQY TRBJ2-3 TRBV29-1
ASSEEGYNEQF TRBJ2-1 TRBV2
ASSTGTGDTDTQY TRBJ2-3 TRBV5-4
ASSLERTSYEQY TRBJ2-7 TRBV11-2
SARGGPRNLYGYT TRBJ1-2 TRBV20-1
SAQGSLNQPQH TRBJ1-5 TRBV20-1
ASSTALGRLH TRBJ1-6 TRBV19
ASSLAWTGRNNEQF TRBJ2-1 TRBV7-9
ASSPRAHQGYQETQY TRBJ2-5 TRBV7-6
ASSLFLTGTGADTQY TRBJ2-3 TRBV5-1
ASSPGTGGHGYT TRBJ1-2 TRBV6-2/TRBV6-3
ASSLALAGREETQY TRBJ2-5 TRBV5-1
ASSIVGAGGPDTQY TRBJ2-3 TRBV19
ASSARDRIFYGYT TRBJ1-2 TRBV19